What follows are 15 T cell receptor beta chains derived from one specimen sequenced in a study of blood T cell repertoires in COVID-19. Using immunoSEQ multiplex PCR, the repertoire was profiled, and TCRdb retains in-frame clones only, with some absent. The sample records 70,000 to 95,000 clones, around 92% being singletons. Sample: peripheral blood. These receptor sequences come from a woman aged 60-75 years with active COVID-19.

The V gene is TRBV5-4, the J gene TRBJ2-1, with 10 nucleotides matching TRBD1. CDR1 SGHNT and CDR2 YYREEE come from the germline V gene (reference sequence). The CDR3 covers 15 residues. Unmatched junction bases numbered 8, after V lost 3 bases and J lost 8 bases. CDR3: CASSSPGQGHYEQFF. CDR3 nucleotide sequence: TGTGCCAGCAGCTCCCCGGGACAGGGGCACTATGAGCAGTTCTTC.

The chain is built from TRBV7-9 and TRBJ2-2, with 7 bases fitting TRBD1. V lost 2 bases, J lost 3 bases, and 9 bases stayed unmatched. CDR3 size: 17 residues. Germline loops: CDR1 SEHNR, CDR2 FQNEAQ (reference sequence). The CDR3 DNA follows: TGTGCCAGCAGCTTAAGGGGCAAGGGGGCTCACACCGGGGAGCTGTTTTTT. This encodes CASSLRGKGAHTGELFF.

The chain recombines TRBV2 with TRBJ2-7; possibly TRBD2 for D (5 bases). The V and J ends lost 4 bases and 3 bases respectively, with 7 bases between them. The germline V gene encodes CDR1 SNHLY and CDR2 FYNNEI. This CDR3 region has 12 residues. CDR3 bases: TGTGCCAGCAGTGCGGGGTACTACGAGCAGTACTTC. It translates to CASSAGYYEQYF. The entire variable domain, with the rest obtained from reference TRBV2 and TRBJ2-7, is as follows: EPEVTQTPSHQVTQMGQEVILRCVPISNHLYFYWYRQILGQKVEFLVSFYNNEISEKSEIFDDQFSVERPDGSNFTLKIRSTKLEDSAMYFCASSAGYYEQYFGPGTRLTVT.

The CDR3 region is CASSLVTSGGHEQFF. In DNA form, the CDR3 reads TGTGCCAGCAGCTTAGTAACTAGCGGAGGCCATGAGCAGTTCTTC. This chain links TRBV11-1 with TRBJ2-1; TRBD2 matches at 8 bases. CDR1 is SGHAT, CDR2 FQDESV, per germline (reference sequence). V lost 1 base to trimming and J lost 8 bases; unmatched junction nucleotides: 7. This CDR3 comprises 15 residues.

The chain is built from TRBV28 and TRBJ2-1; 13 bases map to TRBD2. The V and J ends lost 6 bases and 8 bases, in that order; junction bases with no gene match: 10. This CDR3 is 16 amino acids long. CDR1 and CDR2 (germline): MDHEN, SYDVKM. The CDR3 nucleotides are TGTGCCAGCAGATTGTCCGGGACTAGCGGGACAGATGAGCAGTTCTTC. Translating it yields CASRLSGTSGTDEQFF.

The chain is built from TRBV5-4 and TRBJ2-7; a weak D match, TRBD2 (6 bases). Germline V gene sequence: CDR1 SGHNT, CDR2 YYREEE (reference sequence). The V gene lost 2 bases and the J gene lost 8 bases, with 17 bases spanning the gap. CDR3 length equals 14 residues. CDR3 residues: CASSLQASEGKQYF. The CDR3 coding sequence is TGTGCCAGCAGCTTACAGGCGTCGGAGGGGAAGCAGTACTTC.

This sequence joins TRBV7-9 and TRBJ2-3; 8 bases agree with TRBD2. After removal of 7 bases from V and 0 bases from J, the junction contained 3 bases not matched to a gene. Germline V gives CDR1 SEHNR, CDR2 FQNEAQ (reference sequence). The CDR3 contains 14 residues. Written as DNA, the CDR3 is TGTGCCAGCACCCGGGAGGGGAGCACAGATACGCAGTATTTT. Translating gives CASTREGSTDTQYF.

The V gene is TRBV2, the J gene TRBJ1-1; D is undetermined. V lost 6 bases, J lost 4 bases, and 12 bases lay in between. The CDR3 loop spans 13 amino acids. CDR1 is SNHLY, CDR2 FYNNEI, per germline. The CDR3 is CASRSSLGTEAFF. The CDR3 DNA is TGTGCCAGCAGAAGCTCACTAGGCACTGAAGCTTTCTTT.

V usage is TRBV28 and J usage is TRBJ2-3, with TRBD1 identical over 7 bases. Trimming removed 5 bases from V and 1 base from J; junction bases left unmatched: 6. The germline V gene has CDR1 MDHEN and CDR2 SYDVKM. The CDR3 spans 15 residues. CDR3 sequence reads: CASSLPGGGTDTQYF. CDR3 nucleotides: TGTGCCAGCAGTCTCCCAGGGGGTGGCACAGATACGCAGTATTTT. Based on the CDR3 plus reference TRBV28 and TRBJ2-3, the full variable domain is DVKVTQSSRYLVKRTGEKVFLECVQDMDHENMFWYRQDPGLGLRLIYFSYDVKMKEKGDIPEGYSVSREKKERFSLILESASTNQTSMYLCASSLPGGGTDTQYFGPGTRLTVL.

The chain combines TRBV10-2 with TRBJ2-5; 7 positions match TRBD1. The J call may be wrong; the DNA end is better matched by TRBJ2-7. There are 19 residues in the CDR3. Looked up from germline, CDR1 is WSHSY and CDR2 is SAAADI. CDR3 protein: CASSESYSSGTATAYEQYF. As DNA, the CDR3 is TGCGCCAGCAGTGAGTCGTATAGTTCGGGGACAGCTACAGCCTACGAGCAGTACTTC.

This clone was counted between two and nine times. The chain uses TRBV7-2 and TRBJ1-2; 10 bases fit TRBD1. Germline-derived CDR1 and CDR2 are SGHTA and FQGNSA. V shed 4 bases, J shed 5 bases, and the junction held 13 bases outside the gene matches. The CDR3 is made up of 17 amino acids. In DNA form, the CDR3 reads TGTGCCAGCAGCTCATCCTACAGGACAGGGGGGCTTTATGGCTACACCTTC. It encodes CASSSSYRTGGLYGYTF.

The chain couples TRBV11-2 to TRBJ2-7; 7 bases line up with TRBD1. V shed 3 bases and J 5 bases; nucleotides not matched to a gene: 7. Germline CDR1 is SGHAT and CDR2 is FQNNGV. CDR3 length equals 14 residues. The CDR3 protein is CASSFDTGENEQYF. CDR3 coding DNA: TGTGCCAGCAGCTTTGATACAGGGGAGAACGAGCAGTACTTC.

The CDR3 protein is CASSLGEAGTEAFF. CDR3 nucleotide sequence: TGTGCCAGCAGCTTAGGCGAGGCTGGCACTGAAGCTTTCTTT. This sequence joins TRBV7-9 and TRBJ1-1; D is unclear. CDR1 and CDR2 from the germline V gene are SEHNR and FQNEAQ (reference sequence). The CDR3 runs 14 residues. V lost 1 base and J lost 4, with 10 bases in between.

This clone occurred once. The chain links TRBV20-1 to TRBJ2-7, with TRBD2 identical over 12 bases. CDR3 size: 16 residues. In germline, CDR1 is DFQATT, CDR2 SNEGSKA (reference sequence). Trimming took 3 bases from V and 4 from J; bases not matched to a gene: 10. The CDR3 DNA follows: TGCAGTGCTAGTGGACTGACTAGCGGGGGTCTTTACGAGCAGTACTTC. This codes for CSASGLTSGGLYEQYF.

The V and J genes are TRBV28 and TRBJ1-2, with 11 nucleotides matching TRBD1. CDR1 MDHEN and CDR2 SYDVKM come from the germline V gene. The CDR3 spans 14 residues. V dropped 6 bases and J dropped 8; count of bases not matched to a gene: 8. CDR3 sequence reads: CASRFPGQGGGYTF. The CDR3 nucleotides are TGTGCCAGCAGATTCCCGGGACAGGGGGGCGGCTACACCTTC.